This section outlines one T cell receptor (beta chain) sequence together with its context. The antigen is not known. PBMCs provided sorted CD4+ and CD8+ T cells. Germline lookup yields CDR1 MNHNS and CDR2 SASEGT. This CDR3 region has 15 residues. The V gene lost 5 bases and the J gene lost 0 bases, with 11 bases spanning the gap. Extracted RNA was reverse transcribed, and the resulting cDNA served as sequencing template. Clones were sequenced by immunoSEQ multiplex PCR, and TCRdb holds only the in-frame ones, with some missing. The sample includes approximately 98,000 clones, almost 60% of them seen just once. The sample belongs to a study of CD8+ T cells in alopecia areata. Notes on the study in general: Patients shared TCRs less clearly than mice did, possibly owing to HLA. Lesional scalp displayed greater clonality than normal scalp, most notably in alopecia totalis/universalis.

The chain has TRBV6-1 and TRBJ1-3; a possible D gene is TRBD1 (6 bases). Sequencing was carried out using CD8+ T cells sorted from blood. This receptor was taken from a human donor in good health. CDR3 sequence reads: CASSFGQTSGNTIYF. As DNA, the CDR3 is TGTGCCAGCAGTTTCGGACAGACCTCTGGAAACACCATATATTTT.